This is a list of T cell receptor beta chains from one sample in a study of Ad26.COV2.S vaccination and SARS-CoV-2 variants. The repertoire was sequenced with immunoSEQ multiplex PCR; TCRdb's copy has only in-frame clones and lacks some. The table shows about 94,000 clones, with approximately 81% occurring only once. Here the sequenced sample was peripheral blood, taken after recovery from COVID-19. The source of these receptors is a human donor who had recovered from COVID-19. CDR3s include the opening cysteine and the closing phenylalanine or tryptophan. Each record gives: D gene, V gene, J gene, clone size, CDR3 protein, CDR3 DNA. A D gene is named only where the DNA matches it firmly. Clone size appears in some rows only: once, few, many, or a class for an expanded clone.

d_gene: -; v_gene: TRBV14; j_gene: TRBJ1-4; abundance: -; CDR3aa: CASSQDVRPNEKLFF; CDR3nt: TGTGCCAGCAGCCAAGATGTCCGGCCTAATGAAAAACTGTTTTTT
d_gene: -; v_gene: TRBV28; j_gene: TRBJ1-1; abundance: -; CDR3aa: CASSLGTEAFF; CDR3nt: TGTGCCAGCAGTTTAGGGACTGAAGCTTTCTTT
d_gene: -; v_gene: TRBV5-4; j_gene: TRBJ2-3; abundance: -; CDR3aa: CASSSRTNTDTQYF; CDR3nt: TGTGCCAGCAGCTCACGGACTAACACAGATACGCAGTATTTT
d_gene: TRBD2; v_gene: TRBV19; j_gene: TRBJ2-2; abundance: -; CDR3aa: CASSVGTSLTGELFF; CDR3nt: TGTGCCAGTAGTGTCGGGACTAGCTTAACCGGGGAGCTGTTTTTT
d_gene: -; v_gene: TRBV7-2; j_gene: TRBJ2-1; abundance: -; CDR3aa: CASSLVARGNEQFF; CDR3nt: TGTGCCAGCAGCTTAGTGGCGCGCGGGAATGAGCAGTTCTTC
d_gene: -; v_gene: TRBV10-3; j_gene: TRBJ1-1; abundance: -; CDR3aa: CAINRGNTEAFF; CDR3nt: TGTGCCATCAACCGGGGGAACACTGAAGCTTTCTTT
d_gene: -; v_gene: TRBV20-1; j_gene: TRBJ1-3; abundance: -; CDR3aa: CSASFWRSSGNTIYF; CDR3nt: TGCAGTGCTAGTTTCTGGAGGTCCTCTGGAAACACCATATATTTT
d_gene: -; v_gene: TRBV7-3; j_gene: TRBJ2-5; abundance: -; CDR3aa: CASSLTGAAEETQYF; CDR3nt: TGTGCCAGCAGCTTAACGGGGGCAGCCGAGGAGACCCAGTACTTC
d_gene: -; v_gene: TRBV28; j_gene: TRBJ2-6; abundance: once; CDR3aa: CASRGPLYSGANVLTF; CDR3nt: TGTGCCAGCAGAGGACCGCTTTATTCTGGGGCCAACGTCCTGACTTTC
d_gene: TRBD2; v_gene: TRBV27; j_gene: TRBJ2-1; abundance: once; CDR3aa: CASHRTSGTKHNSYNEQFF; CDR3nt: TGTGCCAGCCACCGGACTAGCGGGACCAAACACAACTCCTACAATGAGCAGTTCTTC
d_gene: -; v_gene: TRBV11-3; j_gene: TRBJ2-1; abundance: -; CDR3aa: CASSPRRGLPYNEQFF; CDR3nt: TGTGCCAGCAGCCCCCGCAGGGGCCTACCGTACAATGAGCAGTTCTTC
d_gene: -; v_gene: TRBV18; j_gene: TRBJ1-6; abundance: few; CDR3aa: CASSLSSYNSPLHF; CDR3nt: TGTGCCAGCTCACTCAGCTCCTATAATTCACCCCTCCACTTT
d_gene: TRBD1; v_gene: TRBV10-1; j_gene: TRBJ2-5; abundance: -; CDR3aa: CASSHRDREETQYF; CDR3nt: TGCGCCAGCAGTCACCGGGACAGGGAAGAGACCCAGTACTTC
d_gene: -; v_gene: TRBV9; j_gene: TRBJ1-6; abundance: -; CDR3aa: CASSAGPSSYNSPLHF; CDR3nt: TGTGCCAGCAGCGCCGGGCCGAGCTCCTATAATTCACCCCTCCACTTT
d_gene: TRBD1; v_gene: TRBV15; j_gene: TRBJ2-3; abundance: -; CDR3aa: CATTDRGWTDTQYF; CDR3nt: TGTGCCACCACGGACAGGGGGTGGACAGATACGCAGTATTTT
d_gene: -; v_gene: TRBV19; j_gene: TRBJ1-5; abundance: -; CDR3aa: CASTHGSYYQPQHF; CDR3nt: TGTGCCAGTACCCATGGGAGTTACTATCAGCCCCAGCATTTT
d_gene: TRBD2; v_gene: TRBV28; j_gene: TRBJ2-2; abundance: few; CDR3aa: CASSLGGLNTGELFF; CDR3nt: TGTGCCAGCAGTTTGGGAGGGCTGAACACCGGGGAGCTGTTTTTT
d_gene: -; v_gene: TRBV19; j_gene: TRBJ2-4; abundance: -; CDR3aa: CASSIRPPPKNIQYF; CDR3nt: TGTGCCAGTAGTATCCGCCCGCCCCCCAAAAACATTCAGTACTTC
d_gene: -; v_gene: TRBV19; j_gene: TRBJ1-1; abundance: -; CDR3aa: CATDYSTHMNTEAFF; CDR3nt: TGTGCCACCGATTACTCGACCCACATGAACACTGAAGCTTTCTTT
d_gene: -; v_gene: TRBV9; j_gene: TRBJ1-6; abundance: -; CDR3aa: CASSVFDRGDSPLHF; CDR3nt: TGTGCCAGCAGCGTATTTGATAGGGGGGATTCACCCCTCCACTTT
d_gene: -; v_gene: TRBV2; j_gene: TRBJ2-1; abundance: -; CDR3aa: CASSPQRSSYNEQFF; CDR3nt: TGTGCCAGCAGTCCCCAGCGGAGCTCCTACAATGAGCAGTTCTTC
d_gene: TRBD1; v_gene: TRBV4-3; j_gene: TRBJ2-5; abundance: -; CDR3aa: CASSQVDRVGETQYF; CDR3nt: TGCGCCAGCAGCCAAGTAGACAGGGTGGGGGAGACCCAGTACTTC
d_gene: -; v_gene: TRBV7-9; j_gene: TRBJ2-7; abundance: -; CDR3aa: CASSLEGGGFNYEQYF; CDR3nt: TGTGCCAGCAGCTTAGAAGGAGGGGGTTTCAACTACGAGCAGTACTTC
d_gene: TRBD2; v_gene: TRBV10-3; j_gene: TRBJ2-6; abundance: -; CDR3aa: CAISRDLSGRASGANVLTF; CDR3nt: TGTGCCATCAGTCGGGATCTTAGCGGGAGGGCCTCTGGGGCCAACGTCCTGACTTTC
d_gene: -; v_gene: TRBV5-4; j_gene: TRBJ2-1; abundance: -; CDR3aa: CASSLGLASDNEQFF; CDR3nt: TGTGCCAGCAGCTTGGGGTTAGCGTCCGACAATGAGCAGTTCTTC
d_gene: -; v_gene: TRBV5-1; j_gene: TRBJ1-1; abundance: -; CDR3aa: CASSLDGGANTEAFF; CDR3nt: TGCGCCAGCAGCTTGGACGGGGGCGCGAACACTGAAGCTTTCTTT
d_gene: -; v_gene: TRBV7-6; j_gene: TRBJ1-3; abundance: -; CDR3aa: CASSLSIRYRNTIYF; CDR3nt: TGTGCCAGCAGCTTATCCATCAGATACCGAAACACCATATATTTT
d_gene: -; v_gene: TRBV6-2/TRBV6-3; j_gene: TRBJ2-2; abundance: -; CDR3aa: CASSSWGTNTGELFF; CDR3nt: TGTGCCAGCAGCTCATGGGGCACGAACACCGGGGAGCTGTTTTTT
d_gene: TRBD1; v_gene: TRBV28; j_gene: TRBJ1-1; abundance: -; CDR3aa: CASSWTGNTEAFF; CDR3nt: TGTGCCAGCAGTTGGACAGGGAACACTGAAGCTTTCTTT
d_gene: TRBD2; v_gene: TRBV24-1; j_gene: TRBJ2-1; abundance: once; CDR3aa: CATRRGLAGGPAHNEQFF; CDR3nt: TGTGCCACCAGGCGGGGACTAGCGGGAGGGCCCGCCCACAATGAGCAGTTCTTC
d_gene: -; v_gene: TRBV5-1; j_gene: TRBJ1-2; abundance: -; CDR3aa: CASSLDLPGEDGYTF; CDR3nt: TGCGCCAGCAGCTTGGATCTACCAGGGGAGGACGGCTACACCTTC
d_gene: TRBD2; v_gene: TRBV13; j_gene: TRBJ2-7; abundance: once; CDR3aa: CASSLAESSYEQYF; CDR3nt: TGTGCCAGCAGCCTAGCGGAATCCTCCTACGAGCAGTACTTC
d_gene: -; v_gene: TRBV4-2; j_gene: TRBJ2-3; abundance: -; CDR3aa: CASSQGPSRDTQYF; CDR3nt: TGTGCCAGCAGCCAAGGACCTAGTCGAGATACGCAGTATTTT
d_gene: TRBD1; v_gene: TRBV19; j_gene: TRBJ2-7; abundance: -; CDR3aa: CASSGTGKRYEQYF; CDR3nt: TGTGCCAGTAGCGGGACAGGGAAAAGGTACGAGCAGTACTTC
d_gene: -; v_gene: TRBV12-3/TRBV12-4; j_gene: TRBJ2-1; abundance: few; CDR3aa: CASSFGDEQFF; CDR3nt: TGTGCCAGCAGTTTCGGGGATGAGCAGTTCTTC
d_gene: -; v_gene: TRBV19; j_gene: TRBJ1-2; abundance: few; CDR3aa: CASSPGQGPYGYTF; CDR3nt: TGTGCCAGTAGTCCCGGACAAGGACCCTATGGCTACACCTTC
d_gene: -; v_gene: TRBV7-9; j_gene: TRBJ2-5; abundance: -; CDR3aa: CASSSQETQYF; CDR3nt: TGTGCCAGCAGCTCGCAAGAGACCCAGTACTTC
d_gene: -; v_gene: TRBV10-3; j_gene: TRBJ1-1; abundance: -; CDR3aa: CAINSGGEGEAFF; CDR3nt: TGTGCCATCAATTCGGGGGGGGAGGGTGAAGCTTTCTTT
d_gene: TRBD2; v_gene: TRBV3-1/TRBV3-2; j_gene: TRBJ2-5; abundance: -; CDR3aa: CASSQESGRASETQYF; CDR3nt: TGTGCCAGCAGCCAAGAGAGCGGGAGGGCCTCGGAGACCCAGTACTTC
d_gene: -; v_gene: TRBV12-3/TRBV12-4; j_gene: TRBJ2-3; abundance: -; CDR3aa: CASSQTDTQYF; CDR3nt: TGTGCCAGCAGCCAAACAGATACGCAGTATTTT
d_gene: -; v_gene: TRBV6-5; j_gene: TRBJ1-3; abundance: -; CDR3aa: CALVPDGNTIYF; CDR3nt: TGTGCCCTAGTACCGGACGGAAACACCATATATTTT
d_gene: -; v_gene: TRBV28; j_gene: TRBJ1-2; abundance: -; CDR3aa: CASSYPLYGYTF; CDR3nt: TGTGCCAGCTCCTACCCCCTCTATGGCTACACCTTC
d_gene: -; v_gene: TRBV28; j_gene: TRBJ2-7; abundance: -; CDR3aa: CASSSLTRAYEQYF; CDR3nt: TGTGCCAGCAGTTCTCTTACCAGGGCCTACGAGCAGTACTTC
d_gene: TRBD1; v_gene: TRBV27; j_gene: TRBJ2-2; abundance: -; CDR3aa: CASRPPPGTENTGELFF; CDR3nt: TGTGCCAGTAGACCCCCCCCCGGGACAGAGAACACCGGGGAGCTGTTTTTT
d_gene: -; v_gene: TRBV6-2/TRBV6-3; j_gene: TRBJ1-4; abundance: -; CDR3aa: CASSYSAALRNEKLFF; CDR3nt: TGTGCCAGCAGTTACTCGGCAGCTCTCCGAAATGAAAAACTGTTTTTT
d_gene: -; v_gene: TRBV9; j_gene: TRBJ1-6; abundance: -; CDR3aa: CASSVVPYWYSPLHF; CDR3nt: TGTGCCAGCAGCGTAGTTCCTTACTGGTATTCACCCCTCCACTTT
d_gene: -; v_gene: TRBV7-2; j_gene: TRBJ2-5; abundance: -; CDR3aa: CASSLVRGRETQYF; CDR3nt: TGTGCCAGCAGCTTAGTCAGGGGGAGGGAGACCCAGTACTTC
d_gene: TRBD1; v_gene: TRBV7-9; j_gene: TRBJ1-4; abundance: -; CDR3aa: CASSPGQGGEKLFF; CDR3nt: TGTGCCAGCAGCCCGGGACAGGGAGGCGAAAAACTGTTTTTT
d_gene: -; v_gene: TRBV4-3; j_gene: TRBJ2-7; abundance: -; CDR3aa: CASSLFRTQYEQYF; CDR3nt: TGCGCCAGCAGCCTTTTTCGTACACAGTACGAGCAGTACTTC
d_gene: -; v_gene: TRBV10-3; j_gene: TRBJ2-7; abundance: -; CDR3aa: CAISGGREALYEQYF; CDR3nt: TGTGCCATCAGTGGGGGCAGGGAGGCCCTCTACGAGCAGTACTTC
d_gene: -; v_gene: TRBV9; j_gene: TRBJ2-1; abundance: -; CDR3aa: CASSAPQGESADYNEQFF; CDR3nt: TGTGCCAGCAGCGCGCCCCAAGGAGAGTCCGCCGATTACAATGAGCAGTTCTTC
d_gene: TRBD2; v_gene: TRBV14; j_gene: TRBJ2-3; abundance: -; CDR3aa: CASSQLSGRSRDTQYF; CDR3nt: TGTGCCAGCAGCCAACTCAGCGGGAGGTCTCGAGATACGCAGTATTTT
d_gene: TRBD1; v_gene: TRBV24-1; j_gene: TRBJ1-2; abundance: -; CDR3aa: CATSETGTENYGYTF; CDR3nt: TGTGCCACCAGTGAGACCGGGACAGAGAACTATGGCTACACCTTC
d_gene: TRBD2; v_gene: TRBV4-1; j_gene: TRBJ2-7; abundance: -; CDR3aa: CASSQGSGRGYEQYF; CDR3nt: TGCGCCAGCAGCCAAGGCAGCGGGAGGGGGTACGAGCAGTACTTC
d_gene: -; v_gene: TRBV4-2; j_gene: TRBJ2-7; abundance: few; CDR3aa: CASSQERVASYEQYF; CDR3nt: TGTGCCAGCAGCCAAGAGCGGGTAGCCTCCTACGAGCAGTACTTC
d_gene: -; v_gene: TRBV7-3; j_gene: TRBJ1-6; abundance: few; CDR3aa: CASSSGTPRSPLHF; CDR3nt: TGTGCCAGCAGCTCCGGGACACCCAGGTCACCCCTCCACTTT
d_gene: -; v_gene: TRBV5-1; j_gene: TRBJ1-3; abundance: -; CDR3aa: CASTGEDSVSGNTIYF; CDR3nt: TGCGCCAGCACGGGTGAAGATTCGGTATCTGGAAACACCATATATTTT